Listed below are T cell receptor beta chains from one sample, sequenced in a study of cytomegalovirus exposure and HLA in healthy donors. The data were produced by immunoSEQ multiplex PCR, yet TCRdb's version contains in-frame clones alone and is incomplete. The sample includes about 190,000 clones, about 90% seen only once; the top ten take around 1%. The material sequenced was PBMCs. The receptors were gathered from a boy between 2 and 10 years old in good health and CMV-seronegative. Both conserved end residues are part of each CDR3. D genes are given only for firm matches. Size is stated for part of the rows, as once, few or many counts, or as a class when the clone is expanded.

clone_size d_call j_call v_call cdr3_aa cdr3_nt
NA NA TRBJ2-7 TRBV5-5 CASSLDATGNFDEQYF TGTGCCAGCAGTTTGGACGCCACAGGAAATTTCGACGAGCAGTACTTC
NA TRBD2 TRBJ2-1 TRBV5-1 CASSSLAGVKYEQFF TGCGCCAGCAGCTCCCTAGCGGGAGTAAAGTATGAGCAGTTCTTC
NA NA TRBJ1-2 TRBV27 CASSSRKTAGYTF TGTGCCAGCAGTTCAAGAAAGACAGCTGGCTACACCTTC
NA TRBD1 TRBJ2-7 TRBV4-2 CASSHPGQGSNEQYF TGTGCCAGCAGCCACCCCGGACAGGGGTCCAACGAGCAGTACTTC
NA TRBD2 TRBJ2-2 TRBV15 CATSSKLAGVGTGELFF TGTGCCACCAGCAGTAAGCTAGCGGGAGTGGGAACCGGGGAGCTGTTTTTT
NA NA TRBJ2-2 TRBV5-8 CASSHSGFSGELFF TGTGCCAGCAGCCACTCGGGGTTTTCCGGGGAGCTGTTTTTT
NA NA TRBJ1-1 TRBV4-1 CASSQDLLSPTEAFF TGCGCCAGCAGCCAAGACTTACTATCCCCCACTGAAGCTTTCTTT
NA NA TRBJ2-7 TRBV5-5 CASSSGTGYTSGTYEQYF TGTGCCAGCAGCTCCGGGACAGGGTACACTAGCGGTACCTACGAGCAGTACTTC
NA NA TRBJ2-5 TRBV6-6 CASSYRGAGETQYF TGTGCCAGCAGTTATCGGGGAGCTGGAGAGACCCAGTACTTC
NA NA TRBJ2-7 TRBV5-1 CASSFSQAYEQYF TGCGCCAGCAGCTTCTCCCAGGCTTACGAGCAGTACTTC
NA NA TRBJ2-5 TRBV6-1 CASTNLETQYF TGTGCCAGCACGAACTTAGAGACCCAGTACTTC
NA NA TRBJ1-4 TRBV6-5 CASSYSSRGEKLFF TGTGCCAGCAGTTACTCGAGTCGGGGAGAAAAACTGTTTTTT
NA NA TRBJ2-2 TRBV18 CASSPPGRPGELFF TGTGCCAGCTCACCACCGGGGAGACCCGGGGAGCTGTTTTTT
NA NA TRBJ1-1 TRBV27 CASSHDRSNTEAFF TGTGCCAGCAGTCATGACAGGAGTAACACTGAAGCTTTCTTT
NA NA TRBJ1-1 TRBV4-2 CASSQEYLNTEAFF TGTGCCAGCAGCCAAGAGTACCTAAACACTGAAGCTTTCTTT
few TRBD1 TRBJ1-3 TRBV19 CASRDRGTGNTIYF TGTGCCAGTAGGGACAGGGGCACAGGAAACACCATATATTTT
NA NA TRBJ2-1 TRBV4-1 CASSPLIGLARSYNEQFF TGCGCCAGCAGCCCCCTCATTGGGCTAGCGAGGAGCTACAATGAGCAGTTCTTC
NA NA TRBJ2-3 TRBV11-2 CASSSGGHRPAGDTQYF TGTGCCAGCAGCTCGGGTGGTCACCGACCGGCGGGAGATACGCAGTATTTT
NA NA TRBJ1-5 TRBV5-5 CASSLIYRKGGNQPQHF TGTGCCAGCAGCTTAATTTACAGGAAAGGGGGCAATCAGCCCCAGCATTTT
few TRBD2 TRBJ2-3 TRBV11-3 CASSTEAAGTQYF TGTGCCAGCAGCACGGAGGCAGCGGGGACGCAGTATTTT
NA TRBD1 TRBJ1-6 TRBV5-4 CASSPDRGIRSSYNSPLHF TGTGCCAGCAGTCCGGACAGGGGGATAAGGAGCTCCTATAATTCACCCCTCCACTTT
NA TRBD2 TRBJ2-3 TRBV5-4 CASSESGGGADTQYF TGTGCCAGCAGCGAAAGCGGGGGTGGGGCAGATACGCAGTATTTT
NA NA TRBJ2-4 TRBV28 CASMVAAGQTIF TGTGCCAGCATGGTTGCGGCAGGACAGACAATCTTC
NA NA TRBJ1-1 TRBV27 CASTHRAGLNTEAFF TGTGCCAGCACACATCGAGCAGGGCTGAACACTGAAGCTTTCTTT
NA NA TRBJ1-3 TRBV4-1 CASSQGGGSGNTIYF TGCGCCAGCAGCCAAGGAGGCGGCTCTGGAAACACCATATATTTT
NA TRBD2 TRBJ2-7 TRBV7-9 CASSTGLAGTIYSYEQYF TGTGCCAGCAGCACGGGACTAGCGGGGACCATATACTCCTACGAGCAGTACTTC
few NA TRBJ2-7 TRBV5-5 CASSSRWGIGAHEQYF TGTGCCAGCAGCTCCAGATGGGGCATCGGTGCTCACGAGCAGTACTTC
NA TRBD2 TRBJ2-3 TRBV10-3 CAIGTAGGFQDTQYF TGTGCCATCGGGACGGCGGGAGGGTTCCAGGATACGCAGTATTTT
NA NA TRBJ2-5 TRBV7-2 CASSLNGGARETQYF TGTGCCAGCAGCTTAAATGGGGGGGCGAGAGAGACCCAGTACTTC
NA NA TRBJ1-2 TRBV10-3 CAISESLSLLYGYTF TGTGCCATCAGTGAGTCGTTAAGCCTACTCTATGGCTACACCTTC
NA TRBD1 TRBJ2-1 TRBV29-1 CSARRQGGNEQFF TGCAGCGCGCGCCGACAGGGGGGCAATGAGCAGTTCTTC
NA TRBD2 TRBJ2-1 TRBV7-9 CASSILRGTSGRGEQFF TGTGCCAGCAGCATCCTCCGAGGGACTAGCGGGAGGGGTGAGCAGTTCTTC
NA NA TRBJ2-6 TRBV6-5 CASSFRAGAGANVLTF TGTGCCAGCAGTTTTAGGGCAGGGGCGGGGGCCAACGTCCTGACTTTC
once NA TRBJ1-2 TRBV6-1 CASSEVGGNYGYTF TGTGCCAGCAGTGAAGTCGGGGGGAACTATGGCTACACCTTC
few NA TRBJ1-4 TRBV4-2 CASSQDGTLLTSEKLFF TGTGCCAGCAGCCAAGACGGGACATTACTTACTAGTGAAAAACTGTTTTTT
NA TRBD2 TRBJ2-7 TRBV28 CASSLSPGLALEQYF TGTGCCAGCAGTTTATCCCCGGGACTAGCGCTCGAGCAGTACTTC
NA NA TRBJ1-1 TRBV2 CASRGRRSEAFF TGTGCCAGCAGGGGGAGAAGGTCTGAAGCTTTCTTT
few NA TRBJ1-4 TRBV6-1 CAAHEGGAYEKLFF TGTGCCGCCCACGAGGGGGGGGCCTATGAAAAACTGTTTTTT
NA NA TRBJ1-1 TRBV27 CASRSGRVNLPNTEAFF TGTGCCAGCAGGTCGGGAAGGGTCAATTTGCCGAACACTGAAGCTTTCTTT
few TRBD1 TRBJ1-2 TRBV6-1 CASEDRGRRMPF TGTGCCAGCGAGGACAGGGGGCGAAGGATGCCCTTC
NA TRBD1 TRBJ1-2 TRBV4-1 CASSPQQGANGYTF TGCGCCAGCAGCCCCCAACAGGGGGCTAATGGCTACACCTTC
NA NA TRBJ2-2 TRBV5-4 CASSLIQGGTGELFF TGTGCCAGCAGCTTGATACAGGGCGGCACCGGGGAGCTGTTTTTT
NA TRBD1 TRBJ1-5 TRBV6-6 CASSLQGNQPQHF TGTGCCAGCAGCCTACAGGGGAATCAGCCCCAGCATTTT
NA TRBD1 TRBJ2-7 TRBV5-4 CASSPQGLSYEQYF TGTGCCAGCAGTCCACAGGGGCTGAGCTACGAGCAGTACTTC
NA NA TRBJ1-4 TRBV5-1 CASSLQGVSNEKLFF TGCGCCAGCAGCTTGCAGGGTGTATCTAATGAAAAACTGTTTTTT
NA TRBD1 TRBJ2-7 TRBV7-9 CASSPHPADRGPLYEQYF TGTGCCAGCAGCCCCCATCCCGCAGACAGGGGGCCTTTGTACGAGCAGTACTTC
NA TRBD2 TRBJ2-3 TRBV12-5 CASGLVLTSGMNTQYF TGTGCTAGTGGTTTGGTACTGACTAGCGGGATGAATACGCAGTATTTT
NA TRBD2 TRBJ2-1 TRBV18 CASSPTSGAYNEQFF TGTGCCAGCTCTCCCACTAGCGGGGCTTACAATGAGCAGTTCTTC
NA TRBD2 TRBJ2-1 TRBV5-1 CAGSPTSGEYNEQFF TGCGCCGGCAGCCCCACTAGCGGGGAGTACAATGAGCAGTTCTTC
NA TRBD1 TRBJ1-5 TRBV4-1 CASSPTGASQNQPQHF TGCGCCAGCAGCCCTACAGGGGCGAGTCAAAATCAGCCCCAGCATTTT
NA NA TRBJ1-2 TRBV5-4 CASSQEGNYGYTF TGTGCCAGCAGCCAGGAGGGTAACTATGGCTACACCTTC
NA TRBD2 TRBJ2-5 TRBV29-1 CSVTIPGLAGGKETQYF TGCAGCGTGACGATACCGGGACTAGCGGGAGGGAAAGAGACCCAGTACTTC
NA NA TRBJ1-3 TRBV7-9 CASLGSSGNTIYF TGTGCCAGCCTCGGGAGCTCTGGAAACACCATATATTTT
once NA TRBJ2-7 TRBV4-2 CASRGRDSYEQYF TGTGCCAGCAGAGGTCGGGACTCCTACGAGCAGTACTTC
NA TRBD1 TRBJ2-2 TRBV6-6 CASSSPGQVAGELFF TGTGCCAGCAGTTCGCCGGGACAGGTCGCCGGGGAGCTGTTTTTT
once NA TRBJ1-1 TRBV19 CASSIEGAEAFF TGTGCCAGTAGTATTGAAGGGGCTGAAGCTTTCTTT
NA NA TRBJ2-1 TRBV5-4 CASSLDVMPGNEQFF TGTGCCAGCAGCTTGGATGTGATGCCGGGGAATGAGCAGTTCTTC